These 16 T cell receptor beta chains share one sample of origin, sequenced in a study of cytomegalovirus exposure and HLA in healthy donors. The PCR contained 60 Vbeta and 13 Jbeta primers. Assay: immunoSEQ multiplex PCR; the TCRdb copy retains only in-frame clones and omits some. This table lists under 65,000 clones. The sample comprised PBMCs. These receptors all come from a woman between 40 and 50 years old in good health and CMV-seronegative.

V and J are TRBV6-5 and TRBJ1-6, with D unclear. V was pared by 0 bases and J by 9 bases, with 15 bases between. Germline CDR1 and CDR2: MNHEY and SVGAGI. This CDR3 region has 16 residues. The CDR3 coding sequence is TGTGCCAGCAGTTACTCCGACACTGCTTTGGGTTCACCCCTCCACTTT. Translated: CASSYSDTALGSPLHF.

The chain has TRBV6-5 and TRBJ1-4, with 7 bases aligning to TRBD1. With 6 bases clipped from V and 7 bases from J, the junction kept 8 bases outside the gene matches. CDR3 length equals 14 residues. Germline CDR1 is MNHEY and CDR2 is SVGAGI. The CDR3 here is CASSLEGAREKLFF. The CDR3 bases are TGTGCCAGCAGCCTGGAGGGGGCTCGTGAAAAACTGTTTTTT.

V gene TRBV27 combines with J gene TRBJ1-1, with D tentatively TRBD1 (6 bases). Trimming pared 5 bases from V and 5 bases from J, leaving 15 bases between. This CDR3 has 14 residues. Per germline, CDR1 MNHEY and CDR2 SMNVEV (reference sequence). CDR3 DNA: TGTGCCAGCAGTGCACAGGGTGAGGAGACTGAAGCTTTCTTT. It yields the protein CASSAQGEETEAFF.

In the case of this clone: The junction departs from the called germline gene at one end, perhaps through a read error. This rearrangement joins TRBV18 to TRBJ2-1; tentatively, D is TRBD1 (7 bases). This CDR3 has 12 amino acids. Germline lookup yields CDR1 KGHSH and CDR2 LQKENI. The CDR3 nucleotides are TGTGCCAGCTCACCCGAGGGTAGCAGGGGGGTCTTC. The encoded protein is CASSPEGSRGVF.

The rearrangement links TRBV28 to TRBJ2-3, with D tentatively TRBD2 (6 bases). Trimming took 7 bases from V and 3 from J, leaving 8 bases between them. Per the germline V gene, CDR1 is MDHEN and CDR2 is SYDVKM. CDR3 size: 12 residues. CDR3 residues: CASMGGTDTQYF. The CDR3 DNA reads TGTGCCAGCATGGGGGGTACAGATACGCAGTATTTT.

The chain has TRBV4-3 and TRBJ2-7; 10 nucleotides align to TRBD1. The CDR3 loop spans 15 amino acids. From germline, CDR1 is LGHNA and CDR2 YSLEER. The V and J ends lost 3 bases and 3 bases, in that order; junction bases with no gene match: 5. CDR3 loop: CASSHRDRGFYEQYF. CDR3 DNA: TGCGCCAGCAGCCACCGGGACAGGGGCTTCTACGAGCAGTACTTC.

CDR3 nucleotide sequence: TGTGCCAGCAGTTTGTTAGCGGGAGAGACCTACGAGCAGTACTTC. Translation: CASSLLAGETYEQYF. The chain is built from TRBV27 and TRBJ2-7; 9 bases align to TRBD2. The V gene end was trimmed by 3 bases and the J gene end by 2 bases; junction bases not matched to a gene: 5. Per the germline V gene, CDR1 is MNHEY and CDR2 is SMNVEV (reference sequence). CDR3 length: 15 amino acids.

The V and J genes are TRBV5-6 and TRBJ1-2; tentatively, D is TRBD1 (5 bases). The CDR3 is made up of 16 amino acids. Germline CDR1 is SGHDT and CDR2 is YYEEEE. V lost 3 bases and J lost 0, with 15 bases in between. In DNA form, the CDR3 reads TGTGCCAGCAGCTCAACCGGGACTTACACTAACTATGGCTACACCTTC. Its protein is CASSSTGTYTNYGYTF.

The chain is built from TRBV5-1 and TRBJ2-5; 11 nucleotides line up with TRBD2. Trimming took 6 bases from V and 1 from J; bases not matched to a gene: 2. Germline V CDR1 and CDR2: SGHRS, YFSETQ. The CDR3 is 14 amino acids. The CDR3 coding sequence is TGCGCCAGCAAGACTAGCGGGGCCCAAGAGACCCAGTACTTC. This translates into CASKTSGAQETQYF. Complete variable domain (other parts from reference TRBV5-1 and TRBJ2-5): KAGVTQTPRYLIKTRGQQVTLSCSPISGHRSVSWYQQTPGQGLQFLFEYFSETQRNKGNFPGRFSGRQFSNSRSEMNVSTLELGDSALYLCASKTSGAQETQYFGPGTRLLVL.

This chain links TRBV11-2 with TRBJ2-1; D not resolved. Germline lookup yields CDR1 SGHAT and CDR2 FQNNGV. The CDR3 is made up of 18 amino acids. Trimming took 0 bases from V and 0 from J, leaving 15 bases between them. CDR3 nucleotide sequence: TGTGCCAGCAGCTTAGACTACCCCCCTCCGAGCTCCTACAATGAGCAGTTCTTC. As protein: CASSLDYPPPSSYNEQFF.

The chain has TRBV5-1 and TRBJ1-4; D gene ambiguous. V was shortened by 4 bases and J by 8 bases, with 18 bases between the two germline ends. Germline CDR1 SGHRS, CDR2 YFSETQ. The CDR3 contains 15 residues. The CDR3 DNA reads as TGCGCCAGCAGCCCGGAGGGCGGAGATGAAGAAAAACTGTTTTTT. It specifies CASSPEGGDEEKLFF. Based on the CDR3 plus reference TRBV5-1 and TRBJ1-4, the full variable domain is KAGVTQTPRYLIKTRGQQVTLSCSPISGHRSVSWYQQTPGQGLQFLFEYFSETQRNKGNFPGRFSGRQFSNSRSEMNVSTLELGDSALYLCASSPEGGDEEKLFFGSGTQLSVL.

The gene calls are TRBV6-5 and TRBJ1-1, with D perhaps TRBD1 (6 bases). This CDR3 is 15 amino acids long. Trimming removed 0 bases from V and 0 bases from J, with 8 bases in between. From germline, CDR1 is MNHEY and CDR2 SVGAGI. CDR3 sequence reads: CASSYSYRVNTEAFF. The CDR3 bases are TGTGCCAGCAGTTACTCTTACAGGGTGAACACTGAAGCTTTCTTT.

The DNA for the CDR3 is TGTGCCAGCGTACGGGACAGGGATTCAGATACGCAGTATTTT. Translation gives CASVRDRDSDTQYF. This rearrangement joins TRBV18 to TRBJ2-3, with TRBD1 identical over 9 bases. The CDR3 is made up of 14 amino acids. Germline values: CDR1 KGHSH, CDR2 LQKENI. Trimming at V came to 8 bases and at J to 4 bases, leaving 7 bases not matched to a gene.

This chain uses TRBV5-4 with TRBJ2-1; 7 bases are a match to TRBD1. V lost 10 bases and J lost 9; bases outside the gene matches: 10. The CDR3 extends over 12 amino acids. Germline CDR1 reads SGHNT; CDR2 reads YYREEE (reference sequence). As DNA, the CDR3 is TGTGCCTACAGGGGAGATAGTTCTGAGCAGTTCTTC. Its protein product is CAYRGDSSEQFF.

As to this clone: The sample carries other DNA sequences with the same CDR3. This chain joins TRBV30 and TRBJ2-7; TRBD1 matches at 9 bases. Trimming took 4 bases from V and 0 from J; bases not matched to a gene: 16. This CDR3 comprises 18 residues. CDR1 and CDR2 from the germline V gene are GTSNPN and SVGIG (reference sequence). The CDR3 here is CAWKLADRGKGSSYEQYF. The CDR3 DNA sequence: TGTGCCTGGAAGTTGGCTGACAGGGGGAAGGGAAGCTCCTACGAGCAGTACTTC.

The J gene is TRBJ1-6, the V gene TRBV28; 8 nucleotides line up with TRBD1. Losses at the gene ends were 3 bases for V and 6 bases for J; bases not matched to a gene: 4. The CDR3 has 15 amino acids. The V gene's germline CDR1 is MDHEN and CDR2 SYDVKM. CDR3 sequence: CASSLKDRVNSPLHF. Here the CDR3 DNA reads TGTGCCAGCAGTTTGAAGGACAGGGTTAATTCACCCCTCCACTTT.